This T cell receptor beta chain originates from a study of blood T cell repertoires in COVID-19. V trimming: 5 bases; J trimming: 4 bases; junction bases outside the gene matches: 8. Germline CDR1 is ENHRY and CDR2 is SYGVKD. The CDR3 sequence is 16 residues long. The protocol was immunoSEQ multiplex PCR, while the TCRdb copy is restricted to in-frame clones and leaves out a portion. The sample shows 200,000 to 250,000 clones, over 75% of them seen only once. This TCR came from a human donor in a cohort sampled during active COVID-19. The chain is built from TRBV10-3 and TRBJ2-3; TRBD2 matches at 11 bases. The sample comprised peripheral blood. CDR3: CAISRVLAGEADTQYF. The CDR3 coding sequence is TGTGCCATCAGTCGGGTACTAGCGGGAGAGGCAGATACGCAGTATTTT.